These 18 T cell receptor beta chains were sequenced from one sample in a study of cytomegalovirus exposure and HLA in healthy donors (dated by TCRdb to about 2017). The method was the immunoSEQ multiplex PCR assay. The multiplex PCR relied on a mix of 60 forward primers for TCR Vbeta segments and 13 reverse primers for TCR Jbeta segments. TCRdb obtained this table from immuneACCESS and retained in-frame rearrangements with V and J assigned. These tables miss some clones; where compared with another copy, unresolved V genes account for less than half of the shortfall, and the remainder is unexplained. This sample's records show some 120,000 clones. The top ten clonotypes cover 2% of the sample. Sequencing used PBMCs. The source of these receptors is a woman aged 60 to 75 in good health and CMV-seronegative.

V is TRBV5-1 and J is TRBJ1-4; 8 bases match TRBD1. V trimming: 4 bases; J trimming: 5 bases; junction bases outside the gene matches: 7. Germline V lookup: CDR1 SGHRS, CDR2 YFSETQ. The CDR3 has 15 residues. The CDR3 is CASSQDRAPNEKLFF. CDR3 in DNA: TGCGCCAGCAGCCAGGACAGGGCCCCAAATGAAAAACTGTTTTTT.

The V and J genes are TRBV30 and TRBJ1-5; the match to TRBD1 covers 8 bases. With V trimmed by 1 base and J by 11 bases, 13 bases remained unmatched. CDR3 size: 15 residues. Germline-derived CDR1 and CDR2 are GTSNPN and SVGIG (reference sequence). The DNA of the CDR3 is TGTGCCTGGAGTGGGGGCAGGGGGCCGGATTTGGCCCAGCATTTT. As protein: CAWSGGRGPDLAQHF.

The rearrangement uses TRBV7-3 and TRBJ1-6; the D is unclear. CDR1 is SGHTA, CDR2 FQGTGA, per germline. The CDR3 consists of 15 residues. V lost 2 bases to trimming and J lost 0 bases, with 5 bases between them. The CDR3 protein is CASSLESSYNSPLHF. DNA of the CDR3: TGTGCCAGCAGCTTAGAGAGCTCCTATAATTCACCCCTCCACTTT.

As concerns this clone: The sample contains more than one DNA sequence encoding this CDR3. Written as DNA, the CDR3 is TGTGCCAGCAGCCCTTACTCTGGGGCCAACGTCCTGACTTTC. Its translation: CASSPYSGANVLTF. The gene calls are TRBV27 and TRBJ2-6; D gene unclear. CDR3 length: 14 amino acids. Looked up from germline, CDR1 is MNHEY and CDR2 is SMNVEV (reference sequence). The V end was cut by 6 bases, the J end by 0 bases, with 6 bases between.

This chain connects TRBV19 to TRBJ2-7; the match to TRBD1 covers 10 bases. Per germline, CDR1 LNHDA and CDR2 SQIVND (reference sequence). CDR3 length: 15 amino acids. V shed 9 bases and J 3 bases; nucleotides not matched to a gene: 11. The CDR3 loop reads CASARGTGAFYEQYF. In nucleotides, the CDR3 is TGTGCCAGCGCCCGGGGGACAGGGGCTTTCTACGAGCAGTACTTC.

The rearrangement uses TRBV5-4 and TRBJ2-3; a weak D match, TRBD2 (6 bases). V was cut by 5 bases and J by 0 bases, with 13 bases left in between. This CDR3 has 15 residues. Germline CDR1 and CDR2: SGHNT and YYREEE (reference sequence). The CDR3 DNA follows: TGTGCCAGCAGGCGTAGCGGAACTAGCACAGATACGCAGTATTTT. It encodes CASRRSGTSTDTQYF.

This chain links TRBV18 with TRBJ1-3; weak D call: TRBD1 (5 bases). The germline V and J ends were trimmed by 3 bases and 5 bases, with 11 bases remaining between them. CDR1 and CDR2 from the germline V gene are KGHSH and LQKENI. The CDR3 has 14 amino acids. The CDR3 region has the DNA TGTGCCAGCTCACCGGCGGGGCCCAGAAACACCATATATTTT. Encoded protein: CASSPAGPRNTIYF.

V is TRBV2 and J is TRBJ1-5; 9 nucleotides match TRBD1. The CDR3 sequence is 17 residues long. The V and J ends lost 6 bases and 0 bases, in that order; junction bases with no gene match: 9. Germline values: CDR1 SNHLY, CDR2 FYNNEI. CDR3 sequence: CASRAGTGNNSNQPQHF. The CDR3 nucleotides are TGTGCCAGCAGAGCCGGGACAGGGAATAATAGCAATCAGCCCCAGCATTTT.

This chain uses TRBV21-1 with TRBJ1-1. TRBV21-1 is noted as a pseudogene. This CDR3 spans 13 amino acids. This CDR3 is CATGPSKNTEAFF. The DNA of the CDR3 is TGTGCGACGGGTCCTTCTAAGAACACTGAAGCTTTCTTT.

V usage is TRBV5-1 and J usage is TRBJ1-6; the match to TRBD1 covers 8 bases. CDR1 and CDR2 from the germline V gene are SGHRS and YFSETQ. Trimming removed 5 bases from V and 10 bases from J; junction bases left unmatched: 8. This CDR3 has 14 amino acids. The CDR3 DNA follows: TGCGCCAGCAGTTCCGGACAGGGTAGATCACCCCTCCACTTT. It encodes CASSSGQGRSPLHF.

This chain joins TRBV7-9 and TRBJ1-5, with a tentative D call TRBD1 (6 bases). Per germline, CDR1 SEHNR and CDR2 FQNEAQ (reference sequence). The V end was cut by 5 bases, the J end by 9 bases, with 29 bases between. This CDR3 comprises 18 residues. Here the CDR3 DNA reads TGTGCCAGCAGCCAATTTTCCTCCTCAGGGGACGGCCAGCTGCCCCAGCATTTT. Translation gives CASSQFSSSGDGQLPQHF.

The rearrangement links TRBV6-6 to TRBJ1-2; 7 positions agree with TRBD1. The CDR3 spans 15 residues. The V gene's germline CDR1 is MNHNY and CDR2 SVGAGI (reference sequence). Unmatched junction bases numbered 10, after V lost 5 bases and J lost 4 bases. The CDR3 spells CASSLGDREAYGYTF. The DNA for the CDR3 is TGTGCCAGCAGTCTCGGAGACAGGGAGGCCTATGGCTACACCTTC.

The chain uses TRBV4-1 and TRBJ2-1; D is ambiguous. The V end lost 1 base, the J end lost 10 bases, and 8 bases lay between the germline ends. This CDR3 has 12 residues. Looked up from germline, CDR1 is MGHRA and CDR2 is YSYEKL. This chain's CDR3 is CASSQVFTEQFF. The DNA for the CDR3 is TGCGCCAGCAGCCAAGTGTTCACAGAGCAGTTCTTC.

The chain couples TRBV27 to TRBJ2-7; weak D call: TRBD2 (5 bases). CDR1 MNHEY and CDR2 SMNVEV come from the germline V gene (reference sequence). CDR3 length: 12 residues. Trimming took 3 bases from V and 3 from J, leaving 6 bases between them. For the CDR3, the DNA is TGTGCCAGCAGTTTTGAGGGCTACGAGCAGTACTTC. As protein: CASSFEGYEQYF.

The J gene is TRBJ2-3, the V gene TRBV12-5; tentatively, D is TRBD2 (6 bases). Deletions cut 7 bases from V and 11 bases from J, with 16 bases between. CDR3 size: 12 residues. Germline CDR1 reads LGHNT; CDR2 reads FRNRAP. The chain's CDR3 is CASASGDRGQYF. CDR3 DNA sequence: TGTGCTAGTGCTTCGGGAGATCGGGGGCAGTATTTT.

This chain uses TRBV19 with TRBJ2-4, with 9 nucleotides matching TRBD1. V was pared by 9 bases and J by 6 bases, with 9 bases of the junction left unmatched. There are 14 residues in the CDR3. Looked up from germline, CDR1 is LNHDA and CDR2 is SQIVND (reference sequence). CDR3: CASTRTGDRNIQYF. The CDR3 DNA reads as TGTGCCAGCACAAGGACAGGGGATAGAAACATTCAGTACTTC.

This chain links TRBV7-9 with TRBJ1-2; the D gene is possibly TRBD1 (5 bases). CDR3 size: 13 residues. With 3 bases removed from V and 4 bases from J, the gap between germline ends came to 9 bases. Germline-derived CDR1 and CDR2 are SEHNR and FQNEAQ (reference sequence). The CDR3, as DNA: TGTGCCAGCAGCTTCGGGGGAACCTATGGCTACACCTTC. It translates to CASSFGGTYGYTF.

Points on this clone: One end of the junction fails to match germline, which may point to a read error. This rearrangement joins TRBV2 to TRBJ2-2; 10 bases line up with TRBD2. This CDR3 comprises 15 residues. CDR1 and CDR2 (germline): SNHLY, FYNNEI. CDR3 region: CASSEAGGQGGELFF. CDR3 nucleotide sequence: TGTGCCAGCAGCGAAGCGGGAGGGCAGGGCGGGGAGCTGTTTTTT.